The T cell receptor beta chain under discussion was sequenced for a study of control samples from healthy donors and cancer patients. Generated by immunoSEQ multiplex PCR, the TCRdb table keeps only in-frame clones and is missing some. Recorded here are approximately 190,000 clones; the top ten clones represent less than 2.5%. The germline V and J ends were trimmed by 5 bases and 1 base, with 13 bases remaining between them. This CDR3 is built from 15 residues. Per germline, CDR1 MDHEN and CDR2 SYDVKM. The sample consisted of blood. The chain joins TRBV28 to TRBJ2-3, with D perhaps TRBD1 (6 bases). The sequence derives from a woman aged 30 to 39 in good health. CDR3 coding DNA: TGTGCCAGCAGTACCACAGGGATGGGCACAGATACGCAGTATTTT. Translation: CASSTTGMGTDTQYF.